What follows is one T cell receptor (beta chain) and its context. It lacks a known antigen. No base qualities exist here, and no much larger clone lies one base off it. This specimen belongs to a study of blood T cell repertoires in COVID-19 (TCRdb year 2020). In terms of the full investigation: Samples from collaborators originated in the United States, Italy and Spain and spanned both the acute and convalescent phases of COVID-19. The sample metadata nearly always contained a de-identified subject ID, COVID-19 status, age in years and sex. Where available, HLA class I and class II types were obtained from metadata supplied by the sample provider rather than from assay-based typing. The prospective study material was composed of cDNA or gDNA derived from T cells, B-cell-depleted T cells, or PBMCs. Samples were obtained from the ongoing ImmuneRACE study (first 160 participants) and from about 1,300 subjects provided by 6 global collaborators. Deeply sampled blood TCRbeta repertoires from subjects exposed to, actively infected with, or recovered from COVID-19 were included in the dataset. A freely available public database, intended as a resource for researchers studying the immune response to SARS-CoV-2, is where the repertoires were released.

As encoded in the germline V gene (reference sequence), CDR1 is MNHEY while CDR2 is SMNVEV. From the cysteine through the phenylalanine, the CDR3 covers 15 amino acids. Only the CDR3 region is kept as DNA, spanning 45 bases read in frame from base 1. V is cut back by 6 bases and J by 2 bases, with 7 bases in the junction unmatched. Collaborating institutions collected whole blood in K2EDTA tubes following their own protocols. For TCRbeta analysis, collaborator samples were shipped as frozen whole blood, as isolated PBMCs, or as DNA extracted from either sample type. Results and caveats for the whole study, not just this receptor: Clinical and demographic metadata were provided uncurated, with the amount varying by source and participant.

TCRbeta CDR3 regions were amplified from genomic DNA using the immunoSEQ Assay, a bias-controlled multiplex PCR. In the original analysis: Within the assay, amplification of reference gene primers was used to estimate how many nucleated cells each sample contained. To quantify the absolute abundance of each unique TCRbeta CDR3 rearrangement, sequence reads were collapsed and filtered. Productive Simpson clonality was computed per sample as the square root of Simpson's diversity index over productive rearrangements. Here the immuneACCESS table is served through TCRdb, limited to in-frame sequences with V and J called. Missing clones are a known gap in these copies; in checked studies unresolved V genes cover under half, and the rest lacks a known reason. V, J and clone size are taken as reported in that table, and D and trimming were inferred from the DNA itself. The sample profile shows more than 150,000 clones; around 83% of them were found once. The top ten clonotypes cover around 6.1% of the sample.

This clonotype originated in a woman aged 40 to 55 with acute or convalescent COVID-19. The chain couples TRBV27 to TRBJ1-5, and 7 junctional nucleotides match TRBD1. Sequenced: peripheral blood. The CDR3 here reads CASSLTGLGNQPQHF. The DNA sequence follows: TGTGCCAGCAGCCTGACAGGGTTGGGCAATCAGCCCCAGCATTTT.